This T cell receptor beta chain was identified in a study of T cells after yellow fever vaccination. By 5'RACE template switching, TCR cDNA was produced, with a universal primer site and UMIs added in the process. TCRdb re-derived calls from the 5' RACE reads in MiXCR, one entry per CDR3 protein. The sample carries under 150,000 distinct CDR3 sequences, 7% to 9% recorded once. Trimming cost V 3 bases and J 3 bases; bases outside gene matches: 6. Germline-derived CDR1 and CDR2 are SGHTA and FQGNSA. The CDR3 covers 15 residues. On this clonotype itself: Its antigen remains unknown.

Regarding the study as a whole: FACS-sorted repertoires could harbor abundant contaminating bulk-population clonotypes.

V and J are TRBV7-2 and TRBJ2-7; 9 nucleotides agree with TRBD2. This TCR was sampled from a man aged 30 to 39 who received the YFV17D yellow fever vaccine. The source was CD4+ T cells sorted from PBMCs, collected 5 days after the yellow fever booster vaccination. CDR3 DNA sequence: TGTGCCAGCAGCTTGGGTTCTAGCGGGGTCTACGAGCAGTACTTC. It yields the protein CASSLGSSGVYEQYF.